The present entry profiles one TCR beta chain with its context. Its antigen is unknown. Base qualities are missing; no much larger clone stands one base away. The sample belongs to a study of CD8 T cells in ankylosing spondylitis (dated by TCRdb to about 2017). In the study overall: The study set out to find disease-linked TCR variants by profiling T cell receptor beta repertoires in ankylosing spondylitis patients and healthy donors. The full study cohort was made up of about two dozen ankylosing spondylitis patients and about a hundred healthy donors. Peripheral blood was sampled, and synovial fluid was also collected from ankylosing spondylitis patients.

According to the germline V gene (reference sequence), CDR1 reads MNHEY and CDR2 reads SMNVEV. The CDR3 spans 15 residues, from the cysteine through the phenylalanine. CDR3 DNA is the only sequence kept; it has 45 bases, read in frame from the first base. For this chain, trimming is 6 bases at the V end and 6 bases at the J end, and the number of junction bases without a gene match is 3. TCRdb lists the instrument as Illumina MiSeq. TCR beta libraries were prepared by quantitative 5'-RACE with molecular barcodes. As for how the authors treated the data: A new computational method, built on a probabilistic model of VDJ rearrangement, was used to identify disease-linked TCR variants. TCRdb took the public reads, trimmed them with fastp at Q25, ran MiXCR for clone calling and kept in-frame beta chains. All rows with the same CDR3 protein become a single entry with the most common DNA and genes. It is TCRdb's table, rather than the study itself, that gives the V and J calls and clone size. The sample profile shows around 25,000 distinct CDR3 sequences; roughly a sixth of them were found once. The top ten hold around 27% of the sample.

Overall results and qualifications from the work: The disease-linked clones had a CD8+ phenotype and were found at relatively low frequencies in peripheral blood. The disease-linked clones were reported to be significantly enriched in matched synovial fluid samples from ankylosing spondylitis patients. Some TCR beta motif variants had previously been reported in synovial fluid and blood of reactive arthritis patients, which suggested common disease-initiation mechanisms. A TCR beta motif made up of fewer than 10 highly homologous amino acid variants appeared to be characteristic of blood from ankylosing spondylitis patients.

The clonotype originates from a male donor with ankylosing spondylitis or in good health (not recorded which). Sample: blood. The sequence is built from TRBV27 and TRBJ2-2; 14 bases in the middle match TRBD2. CDR3 sequence: CASSRLAGGPGELFF. The DNA sequence is TGTGCCAGCAGCCGACTAGCGGGGGGGCCCGGGGAGCTGTTTTTT.